This T cell receptor beta chain comes out of a study of CD8 T cells in Susac syndrome. General observations from the study: The authors acknowledged that the study's TCR sequencing and HLA analysis involved relatively few individuals.

CD8+ and CD4+ T cells taken from blood had their TCR beta sequenced. Both CD4+ and CD8+ T cells were negatively isolated, and TEMRA cells underwent FACS enrichment. CDR3 length equals 15 residues. The germline V and J ends were trimmed by 2 bases and 4 bases, with 16 bases remaining between them. Germline lookup yields CDR1 SGHRS and CDR2 YFSETQ. As to this clonotype: As yet, its antigen is unknown.

With random hexamers, reverse transcription was performed on roughly 0.5 to 1 ug of RNA. TCRdb redid the calling of the immunoSEQ multiplex PCR reads with MiXCR, one entry per CDR3 protein. Found here are a few hundred thousand distinct CDR3 sequences, 65% to 90% of them singletons; the top ten hold around 0.21%. The sequence was collected from a human donor with multiple sclerosis. Sequences were obtained from CD8+ T cells from PBMCs. The V gene is TRBV5-1, the J gene TRBJ2-7; D possibly matches TRBD1 or TRBD2 (5 bases each). The CDR3 DNA reads TGCGCCAGCAGCTTAAGAATGGGACGGATTTACGAGCAGTACTTC. Translation: CASSLRMGRIYEQYF.